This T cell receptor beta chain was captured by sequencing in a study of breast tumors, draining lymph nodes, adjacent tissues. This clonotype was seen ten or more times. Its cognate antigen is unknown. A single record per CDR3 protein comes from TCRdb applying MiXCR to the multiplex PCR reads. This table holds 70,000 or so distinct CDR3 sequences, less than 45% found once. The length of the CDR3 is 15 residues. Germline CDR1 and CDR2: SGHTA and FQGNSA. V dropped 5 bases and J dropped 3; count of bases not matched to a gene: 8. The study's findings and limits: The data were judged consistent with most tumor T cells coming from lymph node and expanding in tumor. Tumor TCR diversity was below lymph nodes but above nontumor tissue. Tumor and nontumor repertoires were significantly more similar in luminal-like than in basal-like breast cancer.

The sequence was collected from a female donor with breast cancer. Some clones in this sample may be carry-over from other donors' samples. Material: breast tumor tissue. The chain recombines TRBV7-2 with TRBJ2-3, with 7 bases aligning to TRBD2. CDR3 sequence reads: CASSGRGFGTDTQYF. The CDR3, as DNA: TGTGCCAGCAGCGGGCGGGGGTTCGGGACAGATACGCAGTATTTT.